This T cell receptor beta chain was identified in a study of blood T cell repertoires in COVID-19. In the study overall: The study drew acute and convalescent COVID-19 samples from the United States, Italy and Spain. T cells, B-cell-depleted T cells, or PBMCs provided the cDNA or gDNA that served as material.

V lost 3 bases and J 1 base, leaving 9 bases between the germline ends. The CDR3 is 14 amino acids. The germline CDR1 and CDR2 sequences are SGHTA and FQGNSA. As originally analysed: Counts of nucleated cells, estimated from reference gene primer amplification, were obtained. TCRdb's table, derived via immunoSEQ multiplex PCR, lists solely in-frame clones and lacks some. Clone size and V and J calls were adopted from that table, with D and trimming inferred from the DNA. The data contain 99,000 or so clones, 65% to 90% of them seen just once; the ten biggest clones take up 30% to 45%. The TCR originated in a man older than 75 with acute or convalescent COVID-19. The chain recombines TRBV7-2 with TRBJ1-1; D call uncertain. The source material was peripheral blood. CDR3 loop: CASSFIFWNTEAFF. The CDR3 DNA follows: TGTGCCAGCAGCTTTATTTTTTGGAACACTGAAGCTTTCTTT.